The rows below give T cell receptor beta chains drawn from one sample of a study of Ad26.COV2.S vaccination and SARS-CoV-2 variants. Generated by immunoSEQ multiplex PCR, the TCRdb table keeps only in-frame clones and is missing some. The data show about 400,000 clones, with 70% to 90% seen just once and around 1.9% held by the top ten. Sample: peripheral blood, taken in a trial of Ad26.COV2.S vaccine versus placebo. Receptors were obtained from a person aged 18-60 years who received the Ad26.COV2.S COVID-19 vaccine or a placebo. Each CDR3 is given with its conserved first and last residue. Each record gives: J gene, clone size, D gene, V gene, CDR3 protein, CDR3 DNA. The D gene is left open where the match is weak. The listing skips clone size in some rows; elsewhere it reads once, few, many or a size class.

J: TRBJ2-2
size: -
D: -
V: TRBV30
CDR3: CAWRSPSGDTGELFF
DNA: TGTGCCTGGAGGTCCCCCTCGGGGGACACCGGGGAGCTGTTTTTT

J: TRBJ1-1
size: -
D: -
V: TRBV6-5
CDR3: CASSQISGTEAFF
DNA: TGTGCCAGCAGTCAAATCTCCGGGACAGAAGCTTTCTTT

J: TRBJ1-5
size: -
D: -
V: TRBV10-3
CDR3: CAISDSSQVSNQPQHF
DNA: TGTGCCATCAGTGACTCGAGTCAGGTTAGCAATCAGCCCCAGCATTTT

J: TRBJ2-7
size: -
D: -
V: TRBV27
CDR3: CASSLSGSSYEQYF
DNA: TGTGCCAGCAGTTTAAGCGGGTCCTCCTACGAGCAGTACTTC

J: TRBJ2-7
size: -
D: TRBD1
V: TRBV7-9
CDR3: CASSSPDRGPREQYF
DNA: TGTGCCAGCAGCTCTCCTGACAGGGGGCCTCGAGAGCAGTACTTC

J: TRBJ1-2
size: once
D: -
V: TRBV27
CDR3: CASSLFGFGQFYGYTF
DNA: TGTGCCAGCAGTTTATTTGGTTTTGGACAGTTCTATGGCTACACCTTC

J: TRBJ2-1
size: -
D: -
V: TRBV12-3/TRBV12-4
CDR3: CASSLGTYNEQFF
DNA: TGTGCCAGCAGTTTAGGGACCTACAATGAGCAGTTCTTC

J: TRBJ2-3
size: -
D: -
V: TRBV7-8
CDR3: CASSRYRLGYTDTQYF
DNA: TGTGCCAGCAGCCGATACCGTTTAGGATACACAGATACGCAGTATTTT

J: TRBJ1-5
size: -
D: TRBD1
V: TRBV5-1
CDR3: CASSLAPTGGDQPQHF
DNA: TGCGCCAGCAGCTTGGCCCCAACAGGGGGAGACCAGCCCCAGCATTTT

J: TRBJ1-5
size: -
D: TRBD1
V: TRBV2
CDR3: CASCQGALQPQHF
DNA: TGTGCCAGCTGCCAGGGGGCTTTGCAGCCCCAGCATTTT

J: TRBJ2-1
size: -
D: -
V: TRBV5-5
CDR3: CASSLSGFREQFF
DNA: TGTGCCAGCAGCTTGAGCGGGTTCCGGGAGCAGTTCTTC

J: TRBJ2-7
size: -
D: -
V: TRBV28
CDR3: CASSPRGLYEQYF
DNA: TGTGCCAGCAGTCCCCGGGGGCTCTACGAGCAGTACTTC

J: TRBJ2-7
size: -
D: -
V: TRBV29-1
CDR3: CSVEGQGFRDEQYF
DNA: TGCAGCGTTGAGGGGCAGGGGTTCCGGGACGAGCAGTACTTC

J: TRBJ1-1
size: -
D: TRBD1
V: TRBV11-2
CDR3: CASSRPGGSNTEAFF
DNA: TGTGCCAGCAGCCGGCCAGGGGGGTCTAACACTGAAGCTTTCTTT

J: TRBJ1-2
size: once
D: -
V: TRBV6-5
CDR3: CASSSRGSGYTF
DNA: TGTGCCAGCAGTTCCAGGGGTTCTGGCTACACCTTC

J: TRBJ2-1
size: -
D: TRBD2
V: TRBV11-2
CDR3: CASSLDLIAGNRDEQFF
DNA: TGTGCCAGCAGCTTAGATCTGATAGCGGGGAATCGGGATGAGCAGTTCTTC

J: TRBJ2-3
size: -
D: TRBD2
V: TRBV7-2
CDR3: CASSLVASGSSPTDTQYF
DNA: TGTGCCAGCAGCTTAGTCGCTAGCGGGAGTTCTCCCACAGATACGCAGTATTTT

J: TRBJ1-2
size: -
D: -
V: TRBV24-1
CDR3: CATSVGAYGYTF
DNA: TGTGCCACCAGCGTCGGCGCTTATGGCTACACCTTC

J: TRBJ2-7
size: -
D: TRBD2
V: TRBV11-2
CDR3: CASSFRGSGRSYEQYF
DNA: TGTGCCAGCAGCTTCAGGGGTAGCGGGAGGTCCTACGAGCAGTACTTC

J: TRBJ1-2
size: -
D: TRBD1
V: TRBV19
CDR3: CASSTPGQGTYGYTF
DNA: TGTGCCAGTAGTACTCCGGGACAGGGCACCTATGGCTACACCTTC

J: TRBJ2-7
size: -
D: TRBD2
V: TRBV29-1
CDR3: CSAGTGGHEQYF
DNA: TGCAGCGCGGGGACGGGAGGGCACGAGCAGTACTTC

J: TRBJ1-5
size: -
D: TRBD1
V: TRBV7-2
CDR3: CASSLPEDRARAIQPQHF
DNA: TGTGCCAGCAGCTTACCCGAGGACAGGGCGCGGGCCATTCAGCCCCAGCATTTT

J: TRBJ2-3
size: -
D: -
V: TRBV5-6
CDR3: CASSVGSTDTQYF
DNA: TGTGCCAGCAGCGTTGGGTCCACAGATACGCAGTATTTT

J: TRBJ2-5
size: -
D: TRBD1
V: TRBV7-9
CDR3: CASRGTGGGYF
DNA: TGTGCCAGCAGGGGGACAGGGGGAGGTTACTTC

J: TRBJ2-5
size: few
D: -
V: TRBV3-1/TRBV3-2
CDR3: CASSQDLLTQYF
DNA: TGTGCCAGCAGCCAAGACTTATTGACCCAGTACTTC

J: TRBJ2-1
size: -
D: TRBD2
V: TRBV19
CDR3: CASRGLAGGFNEQFF
DNA: TGTGCCAGTAGGGGACTAGCGGGAGGGTTCAATGAGCAGTTCTTC

J: TRBJ2-5
size: -
D: -
V: TRBV18
CDR3: CASSPTETQYF
DNA: TGTGCCAGCTCACCTACGGAGACCCAGTACTTC

J: TRBJ2-7
size: -
D: -
V: TRBV23-1
CDR3: CASTPWRTGDF
DNA: TGCGCCAGCACCCCGTGGCGGACGGGGGACTTC

J: TRBJ2-7
size: once
D: TRBD2
V: TRBV10-3
CDR3: CAISEFAGWTSGTYEQYF
DNA: TGTGCCATCAGTGAGTTTGCCGGGTGGACTAGCGGGACCTACGAGCAGTACTTC

J: TRBJ2-5
size: -
D: -
V: TRBV7-9
CDR3: CASSFPQGRETQYF
DNA: TGTGCCAGCAGCTTCCCGCAGGGCCGGGAGACCCAGTACTTC

J: TRBJ2-7
size: -
D: TRBD1
V: TRBV7-9
CDR3: CASSLGGTGTYEQYF
DNA: TGTGCCAGCAGCTTAGGGGGGACAGGGACGTACGAGCAGTACTTC

J: TRBJ2-2
size: -
D: -
V: TRBV6-6
CDR3: CASSRSLGPGELFF
DNA: TGTGCCAGCAGTCGATCACTAGGCCCCGGGGAGCTGTTTTTT

J: TRBJ2-7
size: -
D: TRBD2
V: TRBV7-2
CDR3: CASSFSGTVGEQYF
DNA: TGTGCCAGCAGCTTTAGCGGGACGGTTGGCGAGCAGTACTTC

J: TRBJ2-7
size: -
D: TRBD1
V: TRBV11-2
CDR3: CASSFDRGEQYF
DNA: TGTGCCAGCAGCTTTGACAGGGGGGAGCAGTACTTC

J: TRBJ1-5
size: -
D: TRBD1
V: TRBV19
CDR3: CASSTDRGNQPQHF
DNA: TGTGCCAGTAGTACCGACAGGGGGAATCAGCCCCAGCATTTT

J: TRBJ2-1
size: many
D: -
V: TRBV7-3
CDR3: CASSLGPSSYNEQFF
DNA: TGTGCCAGCAGCCTGGGACCGAGCTCCTACAATGAGCAGTTCTTC

J: TRBJ1-5
size: -
D: TRBD1
V: TRBV14
CDR3: CASSPGTAQGQPQHF
DNA: TGTGCCAGCAGCCCGGGGACAGCTCAAGGTCAGCCCCAGCATTTT

J: TRBJ2-7
size: -
D: -
V: TRBV15
CDR3: CATSRLHGRRGYEQYF
DNA: TGTGCCACCAGCAGACTACACGGACGGAGGGGCTACGAGCAGTACTTC

J: TRBJ1-4
size: -
D: -
V: TRBV28
CDR3: CASSLWALGAGGEKLFF
DNA: TGTGCCAGCAGTTTATGGGCTCTTGGGGCGGGGGGTGAAAAACTGTTTTTT

J: TRBJ1-1
size: -
D: -
V: TRBV19
CDR3: CASSPGDRSEAFF
DNA: TGTGCCAGTAGTCCCGGGGACCGATCTGAAGCTTTCTTT

J: TRBJ1-2
size: -
D: -
V: TRBV29-1
CDR3: CSVEWGIGYTF
DNA: TGCAGCGTTGAATGGGGTATTGGCTACACCTTC

J: TRBJ2-5
size: -
D: -
V: TRBV5-1
CDR3: CASSLRPEETQYF
DNA: TGCGCCAGCAGCTTGAGGCCTGAAGAGACCCAGTACTTC

J: TRBJ1-5
size: once
D: -
V: TRBV12-3/TRBV12-4
CDR3: CASSWHSNQPQHF
DNA: TGTGCCAGCAGTTGGCATAGCAATCAGCCCCAGCATTTT

J: TRBJ1-1
size: -
D: -
V: TRBV5-1
CDR3: CASSLVGPNTEAFF
DNA: TGCGCCAGCAGCTTAGTAGGACCAAACACTGAAGCTTTCTTT

J: TRBJ2-7
size: once
D: TRBD2
V: TRBV2
CDR3: CASKRTSGRVPYEQYF
DNA: TGTGCCAGTAAACGGACTAGCGGGAGGGTCCCCTACGAGCAGTACTTC

J: TRBJ1-1
size: -
D: -
V: TRBV7-8
CDR3: CASSPRVWTEAFF
DNA: TGTGCCAGCAGTCCCCGGGTGTGGACTGAAGCTTTCTTT

J: TRBJ1-2
size: few
D: TRBD1
V: TRBV29-1
CDR3: CSAGTGIGYTF
DNA: TGCAGCGCCGGGACAGGGATAGGCTACACCTTC

J: TRBJ2-1
size: -
D: TRBD2
V: TRBV7-3
CDR3: CASSSPRTLAGGYNEQFF
DNA: TGTGCCAGCAGCTCACCCCGCACTCTAGCGGGAGGTTACAATGAGCAGTTCTTC

J: TRBJ2-1
size: -
D: -
V: TRBV3-1/TRBV3-2
CDR3: CASSQGEVPGEQFF
DNA: TGTGCCAGCAGCCAAGGGGAGGTTCCAGGTGAGCAGTTCTTC

J: TRBJ2-4
size: -
D: -
V: TRBV5-4
CDR3: CASSLLQENIQYF
DNA: TGTGCCAGCAGCTTGTTACAGGAAAACATTCAGTACTTC

J: TRBJ2-7
size: -
D: TRBD2
V: TRBV13
CDR3: CASSSATSGRTGEQYF
DNA: TGTGCCAGCAGCTCGGCGACTAGCGGGAGAACGGGGGAGCAGTACTTC

J: TRBJ2-5
size: -
D: TRBD1
V: TRBV30
CDR3: CAWSVSGGGETQYF
DNA: TGTGCCTGGAGTGTATCAGGGGGCGGGGAGACCCAGTACTTC

J: TRBJ2-1
size: -
D: TRBD2
V: TRBV5-1
CDR3: CASSLGTLAGVRNEQFF
DNA: TGCGCCAGCAGCTTGGGGACTCTAGCGGGAGTGAGGAATGAGCAGTTCTTC